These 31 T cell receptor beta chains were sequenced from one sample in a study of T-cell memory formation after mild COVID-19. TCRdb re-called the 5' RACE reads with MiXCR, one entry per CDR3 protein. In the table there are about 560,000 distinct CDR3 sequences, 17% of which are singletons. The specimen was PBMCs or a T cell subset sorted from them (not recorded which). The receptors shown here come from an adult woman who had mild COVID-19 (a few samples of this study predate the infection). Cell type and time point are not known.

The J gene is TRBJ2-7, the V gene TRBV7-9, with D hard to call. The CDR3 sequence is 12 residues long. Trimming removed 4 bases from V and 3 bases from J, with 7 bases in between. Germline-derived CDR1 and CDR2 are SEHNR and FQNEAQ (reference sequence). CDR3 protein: CASSSNLYEQYF. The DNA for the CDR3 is TGTGCCAGCAGCTCGAACCTCTACGAGCAGTACTTC.

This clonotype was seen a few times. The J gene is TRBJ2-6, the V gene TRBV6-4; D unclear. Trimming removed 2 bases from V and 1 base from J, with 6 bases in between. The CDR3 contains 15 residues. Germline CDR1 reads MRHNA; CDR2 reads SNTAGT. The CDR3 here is CASSDTQSGANVLTF. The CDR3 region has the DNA TGTGCCAGCAGTGACACCCAGTCTGGGGCCAACGTCCTGACTTTC.

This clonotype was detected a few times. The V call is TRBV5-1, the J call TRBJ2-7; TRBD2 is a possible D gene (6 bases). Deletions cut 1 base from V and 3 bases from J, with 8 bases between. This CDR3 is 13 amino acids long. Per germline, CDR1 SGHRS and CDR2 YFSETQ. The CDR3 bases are TGCGCCAGCAGCTTGCCTAGCGACTACGAGCAGTACTTC. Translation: CASSLPSDYEQYF.

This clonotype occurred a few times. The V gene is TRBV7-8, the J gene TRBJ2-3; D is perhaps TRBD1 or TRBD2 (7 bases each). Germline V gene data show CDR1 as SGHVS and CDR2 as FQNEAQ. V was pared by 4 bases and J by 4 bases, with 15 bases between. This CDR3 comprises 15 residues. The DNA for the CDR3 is TGTGCCAGCAGCTCTAGGGAGGGGGCCGCAGATACGCAGTATTTT. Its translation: CASSSREGAADTQYF.

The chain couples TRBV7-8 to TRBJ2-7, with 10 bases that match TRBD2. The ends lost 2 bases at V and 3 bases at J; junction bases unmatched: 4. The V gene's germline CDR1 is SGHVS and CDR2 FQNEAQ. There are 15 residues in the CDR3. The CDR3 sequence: CASSLLAGAVYEQYF. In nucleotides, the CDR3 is TGTGCCAGCAGCTTACTAGCGGGGGCAGTCTACGAGCAGTACTTC. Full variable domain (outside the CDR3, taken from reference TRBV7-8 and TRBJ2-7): GAGVSQSPRYKVAKRGQDVALRCDPISGHVSLFWYQQALGQGPEFLTYFQNEAQLDKSGLPSDRFFAERPEGSVSTLKIQRTQQEDSAVYLCASSLLAGAVYEQYFGPGTRLTVT.

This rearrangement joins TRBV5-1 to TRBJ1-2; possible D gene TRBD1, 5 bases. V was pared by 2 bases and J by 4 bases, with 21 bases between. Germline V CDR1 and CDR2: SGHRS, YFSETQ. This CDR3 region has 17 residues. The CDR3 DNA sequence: TGCGCCAGCAGCTTTTTTAGGCAGGGTACCTCGAGCTATGGCTACACCTTC. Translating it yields CASSFFRQGTSSYGYTF.

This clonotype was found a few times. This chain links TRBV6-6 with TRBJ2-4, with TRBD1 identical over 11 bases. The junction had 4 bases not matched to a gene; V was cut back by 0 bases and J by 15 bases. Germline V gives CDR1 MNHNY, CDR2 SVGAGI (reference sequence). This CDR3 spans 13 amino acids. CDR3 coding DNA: TGTGCCAGCAGTTACTCAGGACAGGGGGCGAGGTACTTC. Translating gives CASSYSGQGARYF.

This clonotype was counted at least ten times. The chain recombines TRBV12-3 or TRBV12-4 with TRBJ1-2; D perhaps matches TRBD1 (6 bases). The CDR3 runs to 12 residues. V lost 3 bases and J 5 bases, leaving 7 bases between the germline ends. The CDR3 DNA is TGTGCCAGCAGTTTTCAGGGGTATGGCTACACCTTC. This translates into CASSFQGYGYTF.

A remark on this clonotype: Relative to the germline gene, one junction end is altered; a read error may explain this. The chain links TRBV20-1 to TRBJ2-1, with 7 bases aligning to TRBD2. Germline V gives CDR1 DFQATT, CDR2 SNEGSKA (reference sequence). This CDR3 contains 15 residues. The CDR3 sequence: CSAREPSGTYNEQFF. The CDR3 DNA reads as TGCAGTGCTCGAGAACCTAGCGGTACTTACAATGAGCAGTTCTTC.

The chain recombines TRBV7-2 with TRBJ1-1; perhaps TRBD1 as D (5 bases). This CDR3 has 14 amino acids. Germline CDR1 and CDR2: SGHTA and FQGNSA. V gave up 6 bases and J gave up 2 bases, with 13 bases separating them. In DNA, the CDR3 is TGTGCCAGCAGTTCGGCCGGGGCAAACACTGAAGCTTTCTTT. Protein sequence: CASSSAGANTEAFF.

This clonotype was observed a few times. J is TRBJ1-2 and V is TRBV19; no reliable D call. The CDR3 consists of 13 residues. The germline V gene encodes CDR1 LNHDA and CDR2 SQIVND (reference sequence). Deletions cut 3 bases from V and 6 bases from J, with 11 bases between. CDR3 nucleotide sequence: TGTGCCAGTAGTATGTCGGGGTCGGATGGCTACACCTTC. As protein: CASSMSGSDGYTF.

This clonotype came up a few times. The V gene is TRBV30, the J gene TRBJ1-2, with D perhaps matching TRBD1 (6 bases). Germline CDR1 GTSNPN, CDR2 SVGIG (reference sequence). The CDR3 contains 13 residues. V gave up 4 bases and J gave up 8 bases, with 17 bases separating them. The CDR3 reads CAWTFDRRGGYTF. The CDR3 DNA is TGTGCCTGGACCTTCGACAGGAGGGGAGGCTACACCTTC. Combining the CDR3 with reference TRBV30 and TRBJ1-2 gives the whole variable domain SQTIHQWPATLVQPVGSPLSLECTVEGTSNPNLYWYRQAAGRGLQLLFYSVGIGQISSEVPQNLSASRPQDRQFILSSKKLLLSDSGFYLCAWTFDRRGGYTFGSGTRLTVV.

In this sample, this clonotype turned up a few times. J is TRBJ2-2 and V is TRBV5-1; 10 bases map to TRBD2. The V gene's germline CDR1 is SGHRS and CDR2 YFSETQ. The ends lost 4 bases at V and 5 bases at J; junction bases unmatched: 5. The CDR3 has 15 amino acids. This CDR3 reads CASSPSGRETGELFF. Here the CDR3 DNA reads TGCGCCAGCAGCCCAAGCGGGAGGGAAACCGGGGAGCTGTTTTTT.

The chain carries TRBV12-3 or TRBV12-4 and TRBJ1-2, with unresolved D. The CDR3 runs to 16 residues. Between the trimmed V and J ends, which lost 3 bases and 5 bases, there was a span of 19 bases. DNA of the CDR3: TGTGCCAGCAGTTTGCAGGTCGACCCCGGTCGGTATGGCTACACCTTC. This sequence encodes CASSLQVDPGRYGYTF.

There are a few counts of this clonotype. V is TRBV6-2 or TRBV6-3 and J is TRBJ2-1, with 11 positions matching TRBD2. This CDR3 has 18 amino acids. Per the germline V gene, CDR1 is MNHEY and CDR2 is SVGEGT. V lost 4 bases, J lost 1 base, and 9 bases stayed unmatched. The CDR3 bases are TGTGCCAGCAGTTGGCTAGCGGGAGGTATTACATCCTACAATGAGCAGTTCTTC. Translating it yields CASSWLAGGITSYNEQFF.

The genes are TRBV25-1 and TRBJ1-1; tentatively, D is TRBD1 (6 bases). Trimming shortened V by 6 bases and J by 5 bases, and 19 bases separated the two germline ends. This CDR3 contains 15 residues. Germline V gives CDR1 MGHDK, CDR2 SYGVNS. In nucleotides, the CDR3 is TGTGCCAGCAGGGACAGCCTACTCTTAGGGACTGAAGCTTTCTTT. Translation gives CASRDSLLLGTEAFF.

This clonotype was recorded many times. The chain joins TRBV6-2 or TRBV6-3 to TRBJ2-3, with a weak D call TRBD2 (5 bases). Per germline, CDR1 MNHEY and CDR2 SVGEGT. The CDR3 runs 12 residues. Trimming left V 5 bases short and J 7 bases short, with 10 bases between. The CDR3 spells CASSPGGNTQYF. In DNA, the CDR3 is TGTGCCAGCAGTCCAGGAGGTAATACGCAGTATTTT.

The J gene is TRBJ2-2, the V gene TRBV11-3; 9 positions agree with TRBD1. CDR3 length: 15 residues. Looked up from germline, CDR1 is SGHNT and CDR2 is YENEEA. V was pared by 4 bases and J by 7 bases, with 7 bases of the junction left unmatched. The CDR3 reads CASSSGTGWSGELFF. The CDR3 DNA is TGTGCCAGCAGCTCAGGGACAGGGTGGAGCGGGGAGCTGTTTTTT.

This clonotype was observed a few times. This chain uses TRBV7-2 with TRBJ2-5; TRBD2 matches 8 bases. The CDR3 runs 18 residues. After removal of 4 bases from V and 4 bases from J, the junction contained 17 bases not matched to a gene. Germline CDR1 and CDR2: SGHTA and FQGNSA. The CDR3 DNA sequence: TGTGCCAGCAGCTCCTTTCCCCGCAGCGGGACTAGAGGAGAGACCCAGTACTTC. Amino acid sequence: CASSSFPRSGTRGETQYF.

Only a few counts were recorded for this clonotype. Here the CDR3 reads CASSLPDYSGDTQYF. In DNA form, the CDR3 reads TGCGCCAGCAGCCTCCCGGACTATTCCGGGGATACGCAGTATTTT. The rearrangement uses TRBV4-1 and TRBJ2-3, with TRBD2 as a possible D gene (6 bases). The V and J ends lost 4 bases and 6 bases respectively, with 17 bases between them. Per the germline V gene, CDR1 is MGHRA and CDR2 is YSYEKL. The CDR3 is 15 residues long.

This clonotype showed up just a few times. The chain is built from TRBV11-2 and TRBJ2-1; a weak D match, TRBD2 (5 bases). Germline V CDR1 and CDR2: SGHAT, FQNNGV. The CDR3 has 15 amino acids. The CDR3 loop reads CASGGPQSSYNEQFF. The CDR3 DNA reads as TGTGCTTCCGGCGGGCCCCAGAGCTCCTACAATGAGCAGTTCTTC.

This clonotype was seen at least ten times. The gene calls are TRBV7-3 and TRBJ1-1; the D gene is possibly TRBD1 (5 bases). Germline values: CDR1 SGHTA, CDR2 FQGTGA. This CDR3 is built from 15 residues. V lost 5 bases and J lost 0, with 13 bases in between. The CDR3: CASSPSGGMNTEAFF. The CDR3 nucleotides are TGTGCCAGCAGCCCTAGTGGGGGGATGAACACTGAAGCTTTCTTT. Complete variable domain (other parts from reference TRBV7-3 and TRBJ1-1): GAGVSQTPSNKVTEKGKYVELRCDPISGHTALYWYRQSLGQGPEFLIYFQGTGAADDSGLPNDRFFAVRPEGSVSTLKIQRTERGDSAVYLCASSPSGGMNTEAFFGQGTRLTVV.

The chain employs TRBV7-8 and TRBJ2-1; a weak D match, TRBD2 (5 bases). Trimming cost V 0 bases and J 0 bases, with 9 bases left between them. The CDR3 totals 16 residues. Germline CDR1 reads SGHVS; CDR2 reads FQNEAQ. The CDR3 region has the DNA TGTGCCAGCAGCTTAGCGGACTTTGGCTCCTACAATGAGCAGTTCTTC. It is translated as CASSLADFGSYNEQFF.

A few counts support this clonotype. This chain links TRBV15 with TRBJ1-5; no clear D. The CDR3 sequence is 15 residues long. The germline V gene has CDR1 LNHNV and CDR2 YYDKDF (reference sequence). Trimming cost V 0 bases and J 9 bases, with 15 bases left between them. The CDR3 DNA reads TGTGCCACCAGCAGAGAAGAACCCCTTCCTTCGCCCCAGCATTTT. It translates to CATSREEPLPSPQHF.

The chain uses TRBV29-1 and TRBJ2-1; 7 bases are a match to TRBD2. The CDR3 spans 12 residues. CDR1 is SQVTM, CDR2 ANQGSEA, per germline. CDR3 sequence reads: CGREGSYNEQFF. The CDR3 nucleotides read TGCGGGAGGGAGGGCTCCTACAATGAGCAGTTCTTC.

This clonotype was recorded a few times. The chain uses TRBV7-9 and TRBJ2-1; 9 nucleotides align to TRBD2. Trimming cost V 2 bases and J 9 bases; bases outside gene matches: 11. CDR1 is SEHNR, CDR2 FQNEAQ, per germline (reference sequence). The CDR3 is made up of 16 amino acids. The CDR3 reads CASSLSGGGGAGEQFF. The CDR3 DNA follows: TGTGCCAGCAGCTTATCGGGCGGCGGGGGGGCAGGTGAGCAGTTCTTC.

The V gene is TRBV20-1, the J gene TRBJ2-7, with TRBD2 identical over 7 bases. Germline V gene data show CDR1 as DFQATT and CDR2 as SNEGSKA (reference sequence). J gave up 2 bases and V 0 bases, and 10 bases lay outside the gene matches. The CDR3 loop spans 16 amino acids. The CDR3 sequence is CSARDLAAGATYEQYF. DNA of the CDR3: TGCAGTGCTAGAGATCTAGCGGCGGGAGCTACCTACGAGCAGTACTTC.

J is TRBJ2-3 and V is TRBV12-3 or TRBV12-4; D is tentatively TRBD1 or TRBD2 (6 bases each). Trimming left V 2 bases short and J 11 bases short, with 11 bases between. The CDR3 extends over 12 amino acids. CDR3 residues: CASSLRGAQQYF. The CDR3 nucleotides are TGTGCCAGCAGTTTAAGGGGGGCCCAGCAGTATTTT.

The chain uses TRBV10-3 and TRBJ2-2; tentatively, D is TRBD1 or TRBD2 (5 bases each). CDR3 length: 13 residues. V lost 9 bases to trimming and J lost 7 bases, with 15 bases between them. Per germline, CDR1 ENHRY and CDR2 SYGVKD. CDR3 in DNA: TGTGCCATTGAAGAGGGGAGTGACGGGGAGCTGTTTTTT. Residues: CAIEEGSDGELFF.

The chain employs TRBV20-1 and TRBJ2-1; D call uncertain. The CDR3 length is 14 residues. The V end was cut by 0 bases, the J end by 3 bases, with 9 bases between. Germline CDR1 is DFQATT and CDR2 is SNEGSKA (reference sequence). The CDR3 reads CSARDGLLYNEQFF. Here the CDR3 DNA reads TGCAGTGCTAGAGACGGGCTCCTCTACAATGAGCAGTTCTTC.

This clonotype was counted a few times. The CDR3 DNA reads as TGCGCCAGCAGCTTGGGCTATTCTAGCACAGATACGCAGTATTTT. Translation gives CASSLGYSSTDTQYF. The chain joins TRBV5-1 to TRBJ2-3; no definite D call. Germline V gene data show CDR1 as SGHRS and CDR2 as YFSETQ. V was cut by 0 bases and J by 0 bases, with 8 bases left in between. This CDR3 has 15 residues.